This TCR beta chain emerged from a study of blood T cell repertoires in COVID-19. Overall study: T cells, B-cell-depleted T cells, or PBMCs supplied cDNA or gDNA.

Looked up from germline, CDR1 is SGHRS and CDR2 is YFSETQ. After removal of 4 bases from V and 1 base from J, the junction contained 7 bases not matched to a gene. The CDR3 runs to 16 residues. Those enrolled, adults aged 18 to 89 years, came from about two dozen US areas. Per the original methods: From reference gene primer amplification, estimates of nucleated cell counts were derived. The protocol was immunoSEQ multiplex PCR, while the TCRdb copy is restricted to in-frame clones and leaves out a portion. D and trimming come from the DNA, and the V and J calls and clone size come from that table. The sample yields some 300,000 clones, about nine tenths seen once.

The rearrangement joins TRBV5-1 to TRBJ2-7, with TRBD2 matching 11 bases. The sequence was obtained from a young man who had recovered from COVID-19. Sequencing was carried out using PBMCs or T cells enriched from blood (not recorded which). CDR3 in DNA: TGCGCCAGCAGCCTAGGGACTAGCGGCTCTTCCTACGAGCAGTACTTC. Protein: CASSLGTSGSSYEQYF.